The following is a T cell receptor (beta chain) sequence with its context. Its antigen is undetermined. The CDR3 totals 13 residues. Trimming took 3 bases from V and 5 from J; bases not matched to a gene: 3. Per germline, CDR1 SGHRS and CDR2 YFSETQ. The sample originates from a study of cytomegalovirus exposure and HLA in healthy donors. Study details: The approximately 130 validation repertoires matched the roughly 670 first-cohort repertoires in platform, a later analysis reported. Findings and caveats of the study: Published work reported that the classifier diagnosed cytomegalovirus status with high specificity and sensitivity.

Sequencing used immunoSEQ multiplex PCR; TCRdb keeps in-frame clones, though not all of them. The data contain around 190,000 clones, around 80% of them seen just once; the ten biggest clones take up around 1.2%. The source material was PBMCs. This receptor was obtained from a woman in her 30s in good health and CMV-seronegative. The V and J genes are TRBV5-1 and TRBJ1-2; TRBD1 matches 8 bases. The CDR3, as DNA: TGCGCCAGCAGCTCAGGGGGCGGGTATGGCTACACCTTC. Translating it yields CASSSGGGYGYTF.